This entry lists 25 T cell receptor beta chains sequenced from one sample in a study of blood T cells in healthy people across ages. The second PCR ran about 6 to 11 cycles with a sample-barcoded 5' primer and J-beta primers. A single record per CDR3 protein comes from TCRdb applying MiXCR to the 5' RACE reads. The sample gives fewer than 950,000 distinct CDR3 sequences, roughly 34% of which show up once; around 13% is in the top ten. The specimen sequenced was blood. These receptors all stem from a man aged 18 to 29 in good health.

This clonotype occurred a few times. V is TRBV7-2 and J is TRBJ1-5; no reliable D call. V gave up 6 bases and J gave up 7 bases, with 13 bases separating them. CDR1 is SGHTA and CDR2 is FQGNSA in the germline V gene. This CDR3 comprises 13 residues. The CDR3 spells CASSSFKQQPQHF. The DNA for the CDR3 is TGTGCCAGCAGTTCATTTAAACAACAGCCCCAGCATTTT. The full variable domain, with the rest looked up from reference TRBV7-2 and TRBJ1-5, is GAGVSQSPSNKVTEKGKDVELRCDPISGHTALYWYRQSLGQGLEFLIYFQGNSAPDKSGLPSDRFSAERTGGSVSTLTIQRTQQEDSAVYLCASSSFKQQPQHFGDGTRLSIL.

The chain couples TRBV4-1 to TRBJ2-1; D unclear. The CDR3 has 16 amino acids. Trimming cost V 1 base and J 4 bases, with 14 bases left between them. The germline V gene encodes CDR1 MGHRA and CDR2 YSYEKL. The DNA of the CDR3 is TGCGCCAGCAGCCAAGGCCGGACGGCAGCTTACAATGAGCAGTTCTTC. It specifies CASSQGRTAAYNEQFF.

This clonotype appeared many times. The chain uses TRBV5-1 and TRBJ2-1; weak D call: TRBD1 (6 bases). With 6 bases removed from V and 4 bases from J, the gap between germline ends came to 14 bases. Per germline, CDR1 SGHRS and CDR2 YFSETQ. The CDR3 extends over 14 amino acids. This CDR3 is CASTGRDNYNEQFF. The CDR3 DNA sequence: TGCGCCAGCACAGGAAGGGACAATTACAATGAGCAGTTCTTC.

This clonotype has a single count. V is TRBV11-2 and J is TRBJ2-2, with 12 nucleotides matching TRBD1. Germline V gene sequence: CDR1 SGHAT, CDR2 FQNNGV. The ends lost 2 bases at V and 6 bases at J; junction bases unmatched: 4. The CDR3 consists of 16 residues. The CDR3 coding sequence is TGTGCCAGCAGCTTATGGGGACAGGGGGCGTCCGGGGAGCTGTTTTTT. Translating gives CASSLWGQGASGELFF. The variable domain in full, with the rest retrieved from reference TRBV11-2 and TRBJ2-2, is EAGVAQSPRYKIIEKRQSVAFWCNPISGHATLYWYQQILGQGPKLLIQFQNNGVVDDSQLPKDRFSAERLKGVDSTLKIQPAKLEDSAVYLCASSLWGQGASGELFFGEGSRLTVL.

CDR3 bases: TGTGCCAGCAGCCAAGGGACAGGGGGTGTGAACACTGAAGCTTTCTTT. This translates into CASSQGTGGVNTEAFF. The chain has TRBV3-1 and TRBJ1-1; 10 bases are a match to TRBD1. CDR3 length equals 16 residues. V trimming: 1 base; J trimming: 0 bases; junction bases outside the gene matches: 2. Per germline, CDR1 LGHDT and CDR2 YNNKEL (reference sequence).

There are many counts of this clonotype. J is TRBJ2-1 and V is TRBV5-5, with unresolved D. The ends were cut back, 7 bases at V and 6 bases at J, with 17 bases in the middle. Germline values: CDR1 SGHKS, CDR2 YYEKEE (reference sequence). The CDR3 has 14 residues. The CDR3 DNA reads TGTGCCAGCCGACCACCCAAACTGGGCAATGAGCAGTTCTTC. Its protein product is CASRPPKLGNEQFF.

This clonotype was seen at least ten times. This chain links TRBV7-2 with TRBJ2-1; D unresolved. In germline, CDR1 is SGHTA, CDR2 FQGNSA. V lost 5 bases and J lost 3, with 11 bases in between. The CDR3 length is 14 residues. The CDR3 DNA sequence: TGTGCCAGCAGCACAAGACTCGTCTACAATGAGCAGTTCTTC. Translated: CASSTRLVYNEQFF.

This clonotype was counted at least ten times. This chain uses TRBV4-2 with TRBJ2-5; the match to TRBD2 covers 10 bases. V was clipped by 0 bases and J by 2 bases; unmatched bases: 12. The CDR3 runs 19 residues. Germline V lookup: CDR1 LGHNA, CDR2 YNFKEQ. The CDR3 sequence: CASSQDAATAGGRQETQYF. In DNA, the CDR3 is TGTGCCAGCAGCCAAGATGCAGCAACAGCGGGGGGGAGGCAAGAGACCCAGTACTTC.

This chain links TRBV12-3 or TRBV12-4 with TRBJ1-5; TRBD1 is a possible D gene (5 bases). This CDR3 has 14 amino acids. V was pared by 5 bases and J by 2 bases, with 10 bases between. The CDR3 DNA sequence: TGTGCCAGCAGTCAGGGAGATGGCAATCAGCCCCAGCATTTT. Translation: CASSQGDGNQPQHF.

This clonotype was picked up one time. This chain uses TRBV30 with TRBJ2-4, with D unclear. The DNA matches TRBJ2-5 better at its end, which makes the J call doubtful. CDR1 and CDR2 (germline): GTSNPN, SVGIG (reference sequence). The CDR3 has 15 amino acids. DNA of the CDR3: TGTGCCTGGGGCACCGGGTTGGGTCGGCAAGAGACCCAGTACTTC. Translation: CAWGTGLGRQETQYF.

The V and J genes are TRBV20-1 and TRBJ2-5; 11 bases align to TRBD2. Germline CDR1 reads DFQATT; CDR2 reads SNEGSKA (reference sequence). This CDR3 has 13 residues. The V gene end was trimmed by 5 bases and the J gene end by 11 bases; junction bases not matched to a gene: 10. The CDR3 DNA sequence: TGCAGTGCTCCTAGCGGGGGGTACAATGAGCAGTACTTC. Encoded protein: CSAPSGGYNEQYF.

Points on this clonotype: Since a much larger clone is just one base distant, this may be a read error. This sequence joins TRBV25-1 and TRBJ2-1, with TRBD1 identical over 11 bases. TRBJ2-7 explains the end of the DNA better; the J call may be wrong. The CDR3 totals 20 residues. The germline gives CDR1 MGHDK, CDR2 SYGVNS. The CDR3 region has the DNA TGTGCCAGCAGTGAATACGGGGACAGGGGGAATCGAGGGGCATACAATGAGCAGTACTTC. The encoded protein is CASSEYGDRGNRGAYNEQYF.

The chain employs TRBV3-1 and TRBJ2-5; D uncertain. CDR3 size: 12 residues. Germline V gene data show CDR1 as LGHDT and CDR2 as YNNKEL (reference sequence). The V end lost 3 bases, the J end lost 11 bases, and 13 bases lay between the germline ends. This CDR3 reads CASSHMLGEQYF. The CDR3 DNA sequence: TGTGCCAGCAGCCATATGCTCGGCGAACAGTACTTC.

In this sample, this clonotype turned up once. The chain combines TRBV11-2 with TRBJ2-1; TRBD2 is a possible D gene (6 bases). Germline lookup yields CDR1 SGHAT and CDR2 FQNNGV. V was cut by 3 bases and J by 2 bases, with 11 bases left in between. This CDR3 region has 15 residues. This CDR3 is CASSFVADPYNEQFF. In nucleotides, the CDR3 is TGTGCCAGCAGCTTCGTAGCGGACCCCTACAATGAGCAGTTCTTC.

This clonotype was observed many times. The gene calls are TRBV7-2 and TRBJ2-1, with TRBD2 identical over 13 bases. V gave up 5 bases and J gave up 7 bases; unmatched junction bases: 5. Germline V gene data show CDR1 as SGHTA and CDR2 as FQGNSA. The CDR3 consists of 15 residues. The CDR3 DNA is TGTGCCAGCAGCGGTCGGACTAGCGGGGGTAATGAGCAGTTCTTC. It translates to CASSGRTSGGNEQFF.

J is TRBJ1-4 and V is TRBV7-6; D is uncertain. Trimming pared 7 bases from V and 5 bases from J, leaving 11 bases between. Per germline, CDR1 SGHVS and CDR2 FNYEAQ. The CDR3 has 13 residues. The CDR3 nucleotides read TGTGCCAGCACCCCTGGGGAAAATGAAAAACTGTTTTTT. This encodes CASTPGENEKLFF.

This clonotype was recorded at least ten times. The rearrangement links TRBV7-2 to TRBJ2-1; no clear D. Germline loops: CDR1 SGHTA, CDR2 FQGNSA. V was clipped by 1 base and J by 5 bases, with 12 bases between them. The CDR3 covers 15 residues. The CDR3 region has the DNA TGTGCCAGCAGCTTAGTAGGACGTAACAACAATGAGCAGTTCTTC. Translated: CASSLVGRNNNEQFF.

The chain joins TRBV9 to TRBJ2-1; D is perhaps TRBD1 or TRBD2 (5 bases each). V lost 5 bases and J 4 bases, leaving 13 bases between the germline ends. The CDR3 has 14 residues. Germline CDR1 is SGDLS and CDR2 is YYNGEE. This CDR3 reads CASSKQEVYNEQFF. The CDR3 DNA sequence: TGTGCCAGCAGTAAACAGGAGGTATACAATGAGCAGTTCTTC.

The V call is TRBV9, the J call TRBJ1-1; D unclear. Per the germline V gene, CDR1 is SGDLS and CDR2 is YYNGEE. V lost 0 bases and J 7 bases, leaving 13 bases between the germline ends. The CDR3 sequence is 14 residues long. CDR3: CASSVEGRGNEAFF. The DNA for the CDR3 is TGTGCCAGCAGCGTAGAAGGTCGGGGTAATGAAGCTTTCTTT.

The CDR3 loop reads CASSQAGGRQPQHF. In nucleotides, the CDR3 is TGCGCCAGCAGCCAAGCAGGGGGCAGGCAGCCCCAGCATTTT. V gene TRBV4-1 combines with J gene TRBJ1-5, with 8 bases that match TRBD1. CDR1 is MGHRA, CDR2 YSYEKL, per germline. V gave up 1 base and J gave up 7 bases; unmatched junction bases: 3. This CDR3 spans 14 amino acids.

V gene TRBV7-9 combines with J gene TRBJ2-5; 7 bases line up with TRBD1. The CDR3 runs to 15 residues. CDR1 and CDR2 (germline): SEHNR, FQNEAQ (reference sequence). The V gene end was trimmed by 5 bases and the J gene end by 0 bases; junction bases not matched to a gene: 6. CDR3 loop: CASSPLTGNQETQYF. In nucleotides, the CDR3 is TGTGCCAGCAGCCCTCTGACAGGGAACCAAGAGACCCAGTACTTC.

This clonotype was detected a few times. The CDR3 protein is CSASSRGTNFYEQYF. CDR3 nucleotide sequence: TGCAGTGCTAGTAGCCGCGGGACTAATTTTTACGAGCAGTACTTC. The chain carries TRBV20-1 and TRBJ2-7, with 7 bases lining up with TRBD2. This CDR3 has 15 residues. With V trimmed by 3 bases and J by 4 bases, 12 bases remained unmatched. Per germline, CDR1 DFQATT and CDR2 SNEGSKA (reference sequence).

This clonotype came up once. CDR3 region: CASSQDLTARIGNEKLFF. In nucleotides, the CDR3 is TGCGCCAGCAGCCAAGATTTAACAGCTCGGATAGGTAATGAAAAACTGTTTTTT. The genes are TRBV4-1 and TRBJ1-4, with no clear D. Trimming shortened V by 0 bases and J by 4 bases, and 18 bases separated the two germline ends. The CDR3 totals 18 residues. Germline V gene data show CDR1 as MGHRA and CDR2 as YSYEKL.

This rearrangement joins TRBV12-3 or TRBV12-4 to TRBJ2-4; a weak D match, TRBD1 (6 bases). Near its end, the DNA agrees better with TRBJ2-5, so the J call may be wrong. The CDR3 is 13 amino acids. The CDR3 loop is CASRTTGIETQYF. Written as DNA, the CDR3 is TGTGCCAGCAGAACTACAGGGATAGAGACCCAGTACTTC.

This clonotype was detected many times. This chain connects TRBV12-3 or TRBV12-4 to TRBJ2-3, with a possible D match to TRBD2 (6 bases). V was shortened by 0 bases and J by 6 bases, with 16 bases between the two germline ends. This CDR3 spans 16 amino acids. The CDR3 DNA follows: TGTGCCAGCAGTTTAGCGGGGGGAGGTTTTACGGATACGCAGTATTTT. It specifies CASSLAGGGFTDTQYF.